This passage covers 18 T cell receptor beta chains from one sample sequenced in a study of CD8+CD57+ T cells in acquired aplastic anemia. Genomic DNA served as template for TCR beta VDJ and CDR3 profiling. TCRdb re-called the reads through MiXCR, storing one row per CDR3 protein. Among 130,000 or so distinct CDR3 sequences, approximately 36% were seen once, and the ten largest hold about 2.6%. Patients chosen for sequencing had CD8+CD57+ cells that had expanded, as shown by flow cytometry. The sequenced sample consisted of sorted CD4+, CD8+, or CD8+CD57+ T cells (not recorded which) from PBMCs. The receptor set was obtained from a human donor with aplastic anemia.

This clonotype was recorded once. The V call is TRBV20-1, the J call TRBJ1-2, with TRBD1 as a possible D gene (6 bases). The CDR3 runs 13 residues. The germline V and J ends were trimmed by 0 bases and 5 bases, with 10 bases remaining between them. The germline CDR1 and CDR2 sequences are DFQATT and SNEGSKA (reference sequence). CDR3 nucleotides: TGCAGTGCTAGAGAGTCGGGGGCGTATGGCTACACCTTC. Its protein product is CSARESGAYGYTF.

CDR3 region: CASSLSSRDPMDQPQHF. CDR3 sequence (DNA): TGTGCCAGCAGTTTATCGAGCAGGGACCCGATGGATCAGCCCCAGCATTTT. This chain joins TRBV6-5 and TRBJ1-5, with D maybe TRBD1 (5 bases). This CDR3 comprises 17 residues. Per the germline V gene, CDR1 is MNHEY and CDR2 is SVGAGI. Between the trimmed V and J ends, which lost 4 bases and 5 bases, there was a span of 21 bases.

The chain links TRBV10-3 to TRBJ2-7; TRBD1 matches 11 bases. This CDR3 has 16 amino acids. Germline V gene lookup returns CDR1 ENHRY and CDR2 SYGVKD. V gave up 6 bases and J gave up 7 bases; unmatched junction bases: 14. Written as DNA, the CDR3 is TGTGCCATCAGAGATGCCGGGACAGGGGGGAGTAGGGAGCAGTACTTC. It encodes CAIRDAGTGGSREQYF.

There are a few counts of this clonotype. CDR3 sequence (DNA): TGCGCCAGCAGGGCAAATCCCTCCGGGGCTTGGGCAGAGACCCAGTACTTC. Its protein product is CASRANPSGAWAETQYF. The chain couples TRBV5-1 to TRBJ2-5; either TRBD1 or TRBD2 may fit D (5 bases each). V was pared by 5 bases and J by 4 bases, with 24 bases between. Germline CDR1 and CDR2: SGHRS and YFSETQ. The CDR3 is 17 residues long.

The chain links TRBV2 to TRBJ2-7; 13 bases are a match to TRBD2. Germline lookup yields CDR1 SNHLY and CDR2 FYNNEI. CDR3 size: 12 residues. V shed 10 bases and J 10 bases; nucleotides not matched to a gene: 7. CDR3 protein: CATRTSGGQQYF. The DNA for the CDR3 is TGTGCCACGAGGACTAGCGGGGGACAACAGTACTTC. The full variable domain, its missing parts supplied by reference TRBV2 and TRBJ2-7, is EPEVTQTPSHQVTQMGQEVILRCVPISNHLYFYWYRQILGQKVEFLVSFYNNEISEKSEIFDDQFSVERPDGSNFTLKIRSTKLEDSAMYFCATRTSGGQQYFGPGTRLTVT.

This clonotype was observed a handful of times. The chain employs TRBV2 and TRBJ1-2; 8 bases match TRBD1. V lost 4 bases, J lost 4 bases, and 5 bases stayed unmatched. Per germline, CDR1 SNHLY and CDR2 FYNNEI. This CDR3 is 14 amino acids long. In DNA, the CDR3 is TGTGCCAGCAGTGTTGACAGGGGCGTCTATGGCTACACCTTC. Its protein is CASSVDRGVYGYTF.

This clonotype was seen ten or more times. This chain links TRBV11-2 with TRBJ1-2; 10 bases align to TRBD1. This CDR3 is 14 amino acids long. Trimming cost V 5 bases and J 5 bases; bases outside gene matches: 5. From germline, CDR1 is SGHAT and CDR2 FQNNGV. CDR3 residues: CASSNTGQGYGYTF. Written as DNA, the CDR3 is TGTGCCAGCAGCAACACGGGACAGGGGTATGGCTACACCTTC.

To note about this clonotype: This could be a read error, since a much larger clone is one nucleotide away. The chain couples TRBV7-2 to TRBJ1-2, with D possibly being TRBD1 (5 bases). V gave up 1 base and J gave up 2 bases, with 8 bases separating them. CDR3 size: 14 residues. From germline, CDR1 is SGHTA and CDR2 FQGNSA. For the CDR3, the DNA is TGTGCCAGCAGCTTAGTTGAGGGGAACTATGGCTACACCTTC. This translates into CASSLVEGNYGYTF.

The rearrangement links TRBV19 to TRBJ2-7, with D unclear. This CDR3 has 15 amino acids. V was trimmed by 6 bases and J by 2 bases, leaving 17 bases between them. CDR1 is LNHDA and CDR2 is SQIVND in the germline V gene (reference sequence). The CDR3 bases are TGTGCCAGTAGCACCCGAGCAGGTGGAGCCTACGAGCAGTACTTC. It is translated as CASSTRAGGAYEQYF.

The chain has TRBV28 and TRBJ2-1, with 7 bases matching TRBD1. CDR1 is MDHEN, CDR2 SYDVKM, per germline. The CDR3 extends over 14 amino acids. V lost 6 bases and J lost 6; bases outside the gene matches: 8. The DNA of the CDR3 is TGTGCCAGCAGGGGGACAGTCCTACTCAATGAGCAGTTCTTC. Its translation: CASRGTVLLNEQFF.

The CDR3 loop is CASSQNGPNTEAFF. The CDR3 DNA reads as TGTGCCAGCTCACAGAACGGACCGAACACTGAAGCTTTCTTT. V gene TRBV18 combines with J gene TRBJ1-1; no clear D gene. Trimming cost V 4 bases and J 1 base, with 10 bases left between them. This CDR3 comprises 14 residues. CDR1 and CDR2 (germline): KGHSH, LQKENI. The full variable domain, its missing parts supplied by reference TRBV18 and TRBJ1-1, is NAGVMQNPRHLVRRRGQEARLRCSPMKGHSHVYWYRQLPEEGLKFMVYLQKENIIDESGMPKERFSAEFPKEGPSILRIQQVVRGDSAAYFCASSQNGPNTEAFFGQGTRLTVV.

This chain links TRBV10-3 with TRBJ1-2; D remains ambiguous. The V end lost 6 bases, the J end lost 4 bases, and 12 bases lay between the germline ends. Germline assignment: CDR1 ENHRY and CDR2 SYGVKD. This CDR3 region has 13 residues. CDR3 sequence reads: CAIRREGLYGYTF. DNA for the CDR3: TGTGCCATCAGGCGGGAAGGACTCTATGGCTACACCTTC.

In regard to this clonotype: A clone one base away is much larger, so this may be a read error. V is TRBV4-2 and J is TRBJ1-2; D gene unclear. The CDR3 contains 12 residues. CDR1 is LGHNA, CDR2 YNFKEQ, per germline. The CDR3 DNA is TGTGCCGGCAGCCAAGAAGTCGGGCGGTACACCTTC. Translated: CAGSQEVGRYTF.

As regards this clonotype: This could be a read error, since a much larger clone is one nucleotide away. V gene TRBV14 combines with J gene TRBJ1-4; the D gene is possibly TRBD1 (5 bases). The V gene's germline CDR1 is SGHDN and CDR2 FVKESK. This CDR3 region has 16 residues. V lost 1 base to trimming and J lost 10 bases, with 19 bases between them. The CDR3 sequence: CASSQVLPGPGGKLFF. In nucleotides, the CDR3 is TGTGCCAGCAGCCAAGTGCTCCCGGGACCAGGCGGAAAACTGTTTTTT.

The sample holds a few counts of this clonotype. The CDR3 DNA reads TGTGCCAGCAGTTCGGGGGGCGCTGGTCCCACAGATACGCAGTATTTT. Protein: CASSSGGAGPTDTQYF. This chain joins TRBV28 and TRBJ2-3, with TRBD2 as a possible D gene (7 bases). CDR3 length: 16 amino acids. CDR1 MDHEN and CDR2 SYDVKM come from the germline V gene. The germline V and J ends were trimmed by 4 bases and 2 bases, with 16 bases remaining between them.

This clonotype has just one count. The chain recombines TRBV18 with TRBJ1-1; D gene unclear. Germline V gene lookup returns CDR1 KGHSH and CDR2 LQKENI. Trimming stripped 2 bases from V and 11 bases from J, with 18 bases between. The CDR3 spans 14 residues. CDR3 amino acids: CASSPSTFGREAFF. The CDR3, as DNA: TGTGCCAGCTCACCATCGACATTCGGGAGGGAGGCTTTCTTT.

This clonotype was seen many times. The chain has TRBV6-1 and TRBJ1-2; weak D call: TRBD1 (6 bases). The CDR3 spans 14 residues. Germline CDR1 and CDR2: MNHNS and SASEGT. Between the trimmed V and J ends, which lost 2 bases and 5 bases, there was a span of 12 bases. The CDR3 region is CASSEWDKLYGYTF. For the CDR3, the DNA is TGTGCCAGCAGTGAATGGGACAAATTATATGGCTACACCTTC.

This clonotype was detected a few times. Possible read error: a much larger clone is one base away. The rearrangement uses TRBV6-1 and TRBJ2-7; D ambiguous. There are 11 residues in the CDR3. Germline CDR1 and CDR2: MNHNS and SASEGT. CDR3 DNA sequence: TGTGCCATCAGTAGTAACCACGAGCAGTACTTC. It is translated as CAISSNHEQYF.